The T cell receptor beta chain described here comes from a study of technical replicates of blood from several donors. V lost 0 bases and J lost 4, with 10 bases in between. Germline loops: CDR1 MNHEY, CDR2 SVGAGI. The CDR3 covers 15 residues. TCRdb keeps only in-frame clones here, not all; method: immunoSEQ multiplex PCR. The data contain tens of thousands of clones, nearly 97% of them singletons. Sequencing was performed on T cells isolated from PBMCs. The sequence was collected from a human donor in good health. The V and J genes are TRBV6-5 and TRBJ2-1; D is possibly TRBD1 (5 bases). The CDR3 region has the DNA TGTGCCAGCAGTTACTCTCCAGGGCCGTACAATGAGCAGTTCTTC. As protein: CASSYSPGPYNEQFF.